Sequencing of this T cell receptor (beta chain) was carried out in a study of shared clonotypes between healthy human individuals. Study-wide context: Aged 18 to 49, the donors were a couple of women and three men.

Repertoires were generated with immunoSEQ multiplex PCR, while TCRdb's copy carries only in-frame clones and drops some. The sample yields fewer than 550,000 clones, over 75% seen once. The material sequenced was PBMCs. The receptor comes from a woman aged 40 to 50 in good health. Some clones in this sample may be carry-over from other donors' samples.

This CDR3 is CASTDRSAGELFF. The DNA of the CDR3 is TGTGCCAGCACCGACAGAAGCGCCGGGGAGCTGTTTTTT. The V and J genes are TRBV6-5 and TRBJ2-2; D might be TRBD1 (5 bases). Germline values: CDR1 MNHEY, CDR2 SVGAGI. Trimming removed 7 bases at V and 6 bases at J, with 12 bases between. This CDR3 region has 13 residues.